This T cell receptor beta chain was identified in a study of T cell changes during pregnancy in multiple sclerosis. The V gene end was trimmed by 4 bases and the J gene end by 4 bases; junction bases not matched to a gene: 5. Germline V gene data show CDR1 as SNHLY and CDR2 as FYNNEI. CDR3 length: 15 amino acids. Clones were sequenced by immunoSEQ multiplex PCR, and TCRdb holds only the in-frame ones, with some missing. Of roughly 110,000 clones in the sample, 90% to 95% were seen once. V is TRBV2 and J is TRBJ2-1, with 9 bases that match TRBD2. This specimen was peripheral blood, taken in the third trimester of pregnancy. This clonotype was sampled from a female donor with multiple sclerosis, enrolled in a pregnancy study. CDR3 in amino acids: CASSGSGRAYNEQFF. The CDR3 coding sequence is TGTGCCAGCAGTGGTAGCGGGAGAGCTTACAATGAGCAGTTCTTC.